The next 18 T cell receptor beta chains were all read from a single sample in a study of blood T cell repertoires in COVID-19. TCRdb's table, derived via immunoSEQ multiplex PCR, lists solely in-frame clones and lacks some. The sample lists under 200,000 clones; less than 90% were seen once. The material sequenced was peripheral blood. All receptors come from a man in his sixties or seventies with active or convalescent COVID-19.

CDR3 coding DNA: TGTGCCAGTAGCACTCCCCTCCCGGCGGGGGCTGAAGCTTTCTTT. It specifies CASSTPLPAGAEAFF. The chain recombines TRBV19 with TRBJ1-1, with D possibly matching TRBD1 (5 bases). Germline V gene data show CDR1 as LNHDA and CDR2 as SQIVND (reference sequence). Trimming removed 6 bases at V and 6 bases at J, with 20 bases between. CDR3 length equals 15 residues.

The V gene is TRBV18, the J gene TRBJ1-1; D remains unclear. Trimming took 3 bases from V and 6 from J, leaving 11 bases between them. CDR1 is KGHSH, CDR2 LQKENI, per germline. The CDR3 is made up of 13 amino acids. The CDR3 region is CASSPGRWPEAFF. CDR3 sequence (DNA): TGTGCCAGCTCACCGGGCAGATGGCCTGAAGCTTTCTTT.

The V gene is TRBV7-6, the J gene TRBJ2-1, with 11 positions matching TRBD2. Germline CDR1 is SGHVS and CDR2 is FNYEAQ. V dropped 1 base and J dropped 6; count of bases not matched to a gene: 8. This CDR3 is built from 17 residues. The CDR3 here is CASSLGGRTSGFNEQFF. The CDR3 DNA is TGTGCCAGCAGCTTAGGGGGGCGGACTAGCGGGTTCAATGAGCAGTTCTTC. The complete variable domain, with remaining parts taken from reference TRBV7-6 and TRBJ2-1, reads GAGVSQSPRYKVTKRGQDVALRCDPISGHVSLYWYRQALGQGPEFLTYFNYEAQQDKSGLPNDRFSAERPEGSISTLTIQRTEQRDSAMYRCASSLGGRTSGFNEQFFGPGTRLTVL.

V is TRBV7-9 and J is TRBJ2-4; D perhaps matches TRBD2 (5 bases). CDR3 length: 15 residues. Deletions cut 3 bases from V and 0 bases from J, with 9 bases between. Germline CDR1 and CDR2: SEHNR and FQNEAQ (reference sequence). The CDR3 coding sequence is TGTGCCAGCAGCTTTCCGGACTTAGCCAAAAACATTCAGTACTTC. Its translation: CASSFPDLAKNIQYF.

The chain couples TRBV5-4 to TRBJ2-3; 9 nucleotides line up with TRBD1. The CDR3 loop spans 15 amino acids. Germline V gene data show CDR1 as SGHNT and CDR2 as YYREEE (reference sequence). After removal of 4 bases from V and 4 bases from J, the junction contained 7 bases not matched to a gene. In nucleotides, the CDR3 is TGTGCCAGCAGCACCCGGGACAGGGTACCAGATACGCAGTATTTT. Residues: CASSTRDRVPDTQYF.

The rearrangement links TRBV18 to TRBJ2-7; D might be TRBD2 (5 bases). This CDR3 comprises 12 residues. The germline V and J ends were trimmed by 2 bases and 6 bases, with 8 bases remaining between them. Germline values: CDR1 KGHSH, CDR2 LQKENI. DNA of the CDR3: TGTGCCAGCTCACCAGGAGGCTTCGAGCAGTACTTC. It codes for CASSPGGFEQYF.

This chain joins TRBV4-3 and TRBJ2-1; 7 bases are a match to TRBD2. V lost 4 bases to trimming and J lost 2 bases; unmatched junction nucleotides: 8. CDR1 is LGHNA and CDR2 is YSLEER in the germline V gene. This CDR3 is built from 16 residues. CDR3 DNA: TGCGCCAGCAGCCGGGAGGGGCAGGCCCCCTACAATGAGCAGTTCTTC. The encoded protein is CASSREGQAPYNEQFF.

The chain has TRBV9 and TRBJ2-2; TRBD2 aligns across 7 bases. CDR1 and CDR2 from the germline V gene are SGDLS and YYNGEE. Trimming at V came to 1 base and at J to 3 bases, leaving 0 bases not matched to a gene. The CDR3 has 14 residues. Here the CDR3 reads CASSVRGDTGELFF. In nucleotides, the CDR3 is TGTGCCAGCAGCGTACGGGGGGACACCGGGGAGCTGTTTTTT.

This chain connects TRBV2 to TRBJ2-7; TRBD2 matches at 8 bases. The germline V gene encodes CDR1 SNHLY and CDR2 FYNNEI. The CDR3 runs 14 residues. V trimming: 4 bases; J trimming: 3 bases; junction bases outside the gene matches: 5. In nucleotides, the CDR3 is TGTGCCAGCAGTGGTTCCGGGACTAGCTACGAGCAGTACTTC. It specifies CASSGSGTSYEQYF.

The rearrangement joins TRBV28 to TRBJ2-7; 8 bases fit TRBD2. The germline V gene encodes CDR1 MDHEN and CDR2 SYDVKM. The CDR3 is made up of 14 amino acids. The trim removed 8 bases at V and 6 bases at J, leaving 12 bases unmatched. CDR3 DNA sequence: TGTGCCAGCGTCGTTGCGGGAGGCCTGTCCGAGCAGTACTTC. Translating it yields CASVVAGGLSEQYF.

This rearrangement joins TRBV9 to TRBJ2-7; 9 bases agree with TRBD1. Germline V gene sequence: CDR1 SGDLS, CDR2 YYNGEE. V lost 4 bases and J lost 4; bases outside the gene matches: 6. The CDR3 has 14 residues. This chain's CDR3 is CASSTGTGTYEQYF. CDR3 nucleotide sequence: TGTGCCAGCAGCACCGGGACAGGGACGTACGAGCAGTACTTC.

The gene calls are TRBV12-3 or TRBV12-4 and TRBJ2-2; TRBD2 might be the D (6 bases). CDR3 length: 13 residues. Trimming cost V 2 bases and J 7 bases, with 8 bases left between them. Written as DNA, the CDR3 is TGTGCCAGCAGTTTAAGGGAGGACGGGGAGCTGTTTTTT. This encodes CASSLREDGELFF.

The chain couples TRBV3-1 (or the pseudogene TRBV3-2) to TRBJ2-5; D not certain. V was pared by 1 base and J by 1 base, with 16 bases between. In germline, CDR1 is LGHDT, CDR2 YNNKEL (reference sequence). This CDR3 is 17 amino acids long. CDR3 coding DNA: TGTGCCAGCAGCCAAGTCTCCTTTAGCCGGAGCCAAGAGACCCAGTACTTC. The encoded protein is CASSQVSFSRSQETQYF.

The chain carries TRBV5-6 and TRBJ1-1; a possible D gene is TRBD1 (6 bases). Germline CDR1 is SGHDT and CDR2 is YYEEEE. This CDR3 has 15 amino acids. The V gene lost 4 bases and the J gene lost 5 bases, with 18 bases spanning the gap. As DNA, the CDR3 is TGTGCCAGCAGCCCCAAGGGGGGGCAGGTGACTGAAGCTTTCTTT. The encoded protein is CASSPKGGQVTEAFF.

The chain combines TRBV19 with TRBJ2-1; 7 bases fit TRBD2. The CDR3 totals 16 residues. J was trimmed by 2 bases and V by 4 bases; bases with no gene match: 8. Germline V CDR1 and CDR2: LNHDA, SQIVND (reference sequence). CDR3 sequence: CASSSSSGGPYNEQFF. DNA for the CDR3: TGTGCCAGTAGTAGTTCTAGCGGAGGACCCTACAATGAGCAGTTCTTC. The full variable domain, rest sourced from reference TRBV19 and TRBJ2-1, is DGGITQSPKYLFRKEGQNVTLSCEQNLNHDAMYWYRQDPGQGLRLIYYSQIVNDFQKGDIAEGYSVSREKKESFPLTVTSAQKNPTAFYLCASSSSSGGPYNEQFFGPGTRLTVL.

CDR3 sequence reads: CASSRDSSGNTIYF. CDR3 nucleotides: TGTGCCAGCTCACGGGACAGTTCAGGAAACACCATATATTTT. This chain joins TRBV18 and TRBJ1-3, with 7 bases lining up with TRBD1. The CDR3 has 14 residues. V lost 4 bases to trimming and J lost 4 bases; unmatched junction nucleotides: 4. Germline V lookup: CDR1 KGHSH, CDR2 LQKENI.

V gene TRBV2 combines with J gene TRBJ2-6, with no clear D. This CDR3 contains 14 residues. The germline V gene encodes CDR1 SNHLY and CDR2 FYNNEI. V was clipped by 4 bases and J by 1 base, with 5 bases between them. The CDR3 DNA follows: TGTGCCAGCAGTGTCATTTCTGGGGCCAACGTCCTGACTTTC. Its protein is CASSVISGANVLTF.

The chain is built from TRBV19 and TRBJ2-2; D unclear. V was pared by 5 bases and J by 7 bases, with 8 bases between. CDR1 and CDR2 (germline): LNHDA, SQIVND (reference sequence). The CDR3 runs 12 residues. The CDR3 DNA follows: TGTGCCAGTAGTCAACGGGTCGGGGAGCTGTTTTTT. It is translated as CASSQRVGELFF.